One sample yielded the 25 T cell receptor beta chains listed below, sequenced in a study of T-cell reconstitution after alpha-beta-depleted transplantation in children. TCRbeta library preparation incorporated unique molecular identifiers. TCRdb re-called the PCR reads with MiXCR, one entry per CDR3 protein. The sample lists around 90,000 distinct CDR3 sequences, about 16% seen once, with around a fifth in the top ten. The source was PBMCs, mostly from graft donor cells, collected 180 days after TCRalphabeta/CD19-depleted stem cell transplant. Source of these receptors: a male patient aged 2 to 9 who had a stem cell transplant for acute lymphoblastic leukemia, so the T cells may come from the graft donor.

Turning to this clonotype: The germline gene is not matched at one end of the junction; a read error may be the cause. V gene TRBV7-9 combines with J gene TRBJ1-5; the match to TRBD1 covers 8 bases. The germline V gene encodes CDR1 SEHNR and CDR2 FQNEAQ (reference sequence). The CDR3 is made up of 13 amino acids. CDR3 in DNA: TGTTCCAGCAGCCAAGGGACAGGTCAGCCCCAGCATTTT. Residues: CSSSQGTGQPQHF.

Concerning this clonotype itself: A much larger clonotype is one base distant, so this may be a read error. The chain has TRBV5-1 and TRBJ1-2, with D possibly being TRBD1 (5 bases). The CDR3 extends over 17 amino acids. The germline gives CDR1 SGHRS, CDR2 YFSETQ. CDR3 residues: CASGIGQGLFWNYGCTF. CDR3 sequence (DNA): TGCGCCAGCGGCATCGGGCAGGGTCTCTTTTGGAACTATGGCTGCACCTTC.

V usage is TRBV18 and J usage is TRBJ2-5; perhaps TRBD2 as D (6 bases). Trimming took 2 bases from V and 2 from J, leaving 9 bases between them. The CDR3 extends over 14 amino acids. Germline assignment: CDR1 KGHSH and CDR2 LQKENI. The DNA for the CDR3 is TGTGCCAGCTCACCAGCGGGGTTACAAGAGACCCAGTACTTC. It is translated as CASSPAGLQETQYF.

V is TRBV12-3 or TRBV12-4 and J is TRBJ1-3; D possibly corresponds to TRBD1 (5 bases). V dropped 3 bases and J dropped 1 base, with 7 bases sitting between them. The CDR3 runs to 14 residues. The CDR3 spells CASSLWTSGNTIYF. For the CDR3, the DNA is TGTGCCAGCAGTTTGTGGACATCTGGAAACACCATATATTTT.

J is TRBJ2-2 and V is TRBV27, with TRBD1 as a possible D gene (6 bases). There are 15 residues in the CDR3. Deletions cut 3 bases from V and 0 bases from J, with 8 bases between. Per the germline V gene, CDR1 is MNHEY and CDR2 is SMNVEV (reference sequence). In nucleotides, the CDR3 is TGTGCCAGCAGTTTCTACAGGGCGAACACCGGGGAGCTGTTTTTT. This translates into CASSFYRANTGELFF.

This clonotype was picked up a small number of times. V usage is TRBV25-1 and J usage is TRBJ2-2; 7 bases fit TRBD2. V trimming: 5 bases; J trimming: 7 bases; junction bases outside the gene matches: 10. Germline-derived CDR1 and CDR2 are MGHDK and SYGVNS. This CDR3 has 15 residues. DNA of the CDR3: TGTGCCAGCAGTATGGGGGAGGGGAGTATCGGGGAGCTGTTTTTT. It specifies CASSMGEGSIGELFF.

This chain links TRBV7-2 with TRBJ2-7, with 8 bases lining up with TRBD2. The germline CDR1 and CDR2 sequences are SGHTA and FQGNSA. The V and J ends lost 6 bases and 3 bases, in that order; junction bases with no gene match: 10. This CDR3 has 15 residues. The DNA for the CDR3 is TGTGCCAGCAGACAACGGGGTAGCGGGATCTACGAGCAGTACTTC. This translates into CASRQRGSGIYEQYF.

The V and J genes are TRBV4-3 and TRBJ2-2; TRBD2 matches 7 bases. Germline loops: CDR1 LGHNA, CDR2 YSLEER. The CDR3 covers 14 residues. The V and J ends lost 6 bases and 1 base, in that order; junction bases with no gene match: 2. In DNA form, the CDR3 reads TGCGCCAGCAGGGAGCGGGAGAACACCGGGGAGCTGTTTTTT. It specifies CASRERENTGELFF.

V and J are TRBV27 and TRBJ2-1, with D maybe TRBD2 (6 bases). The length of the CDR3 is 15 residues. Trimming took 0 bases from V and 4 from J, leaving 10 bases between them. The germline V gene encodes CDR1 MNHEY and CDR2 SMNVEV (reference sequence). Here the CDR3 DNA reads TGTGCCAGCAGTTTATCTCTGAGCGGGTACAATGAGCAGTTCTTC. This gives the protein CASSLSLSGYNEQFF.

As concerns this clonotype: A junction end diverges from the germline sequence, so it may reflect a read error. The chain employs TRBV29-1 and TRBJ2-1; maybe TRBD2 (6 bases). CDR1 is SQVTM and CDR2 is ANQGSEA in the germline V gene. The CDR3 has 14 residues. The CDR3 reads CSVEGDWEDNEQVF. DNA of the CDR3: TGCAGCGTTGAAGGTGACTGGGAGGACAATGAGCAGGTCTTC.

The sample holds a few counts of this clonotype. The rearrangement uses TRBV10-3 and TRBJ2-3; D is ambiguous. The germline CDR1 and CDR2 sequences are ENHRY and SYGVKD. Trimming shortened V by 6 bases and J by 4 bases, and 8 bases separated the two germline ends. This CDR3 is 12 amino acids long. CDR3 region: CAISPAADTQYF. As DNA, the CDR3 is TGTGCCATCAGCCCTGCCGCAGATACGCAGTATTTT.

This clonotype was detected once. With a much larger clone just one base away, this may be a read error. The chain employs TRBV27 and TRBJ2-7, with D tentatively TRBD2 (5 bases). The V gene's germline CDR1 is MNHEY and CDR2 SMNVEV (reference sequence). The CDR3 is made up of 13 amino acids. V was cut by 6 bases and J by 6 bases, with 15 bases left in between. CDR3 loop: CASSPVRVCEQYF. In DNA, the CDR3 is TGTGCCAGCAGCCCAGTGAGGGTCTGCGAGCAGTACTTC.

The genes are TRBV7-2 and TRBJ2-2; D is perhaps TRBD2 (6 bases). The germline CDR1 and CDR2 sequences are SGHTA and FQGNSA. The CDR3 has 16 residues. V was cut by 4 bases and J by 1 base, with 13 bases left in between. The CDR3 sequence: CASSSLLAKNTGELFF. The CDR3 region has the DNA TGTGCCAGCAGCTCTCTACTAGCCAAGAACACCGGGGAGCTGTTTTTT.

The rearrangement links TRBV5-1 to TRBJ1-5, with D perhaps TRBD1 (5 bases). CDR1 and CDR2 from the germline V gene are SGHRS and YFSETQ. This CDR3 contains 13 residues. V was clipped by 0 bases and J by 5 bases, with 6 bases between them. CDR3 sequence: CASSLGGYQPQHF. DNA of the CDR3: TGCGCCAGCAGCTTGGGGGGGTATCAGCCCCAGCATTTT.

V gene TRBV11-1 combines with J gene TRBJ2-7; the match to TRBD1 covers 10 bases. The ends lost 3 bases at V and 8 bases at J; junction bases unmatched: 7. Germline-derived CDR1 and CDR2 are SGHAT and FQDESV (reference sequence). This CDR3 region has 14 residues. CDR3 in amino acids: CASSFPGTGAQQYF. The CDR3, as DNA: TGTGCCAGCAGCTTCCCCGGGACAGGGGCTCAGCAGTACTTC.

This clonotype was counted only a few times. This chain joins TRBV7-9 and TRBJ1-4; 7 positions agree with TRBD1. Per germline, CDR1 SEHNR and CDR2 FQNEAQ (reference sequence). V lost 1 base to trimming and J lost 6 bases; unmatched junction nucleotides: 8. There are 16 residues in the CDR3. CDR3 sequence: CASSLVGGPAYEKLFF. In DNA form, the CDR3 reads TGTGCCAGCAGCTTAGTAGGGGGCCCAGCCTATGAAAAACTGTTTTTT.

In this sample, this clonotype turned up many times. V and J are TRBV10-3 and TRBJ1-2; D remains unclear. Germline loops: CDR1 ENHRY, CDR2 SYGVKD. Trimming shortened V by 5 bases and J by 0 bases, and 22 bases separated the two germline ends. This CDR3 spans 18 amino acids. DNA of the CDR3: TGTGCCATCAGTTGGACGGACGATACCCTTCCTCCTAACTATGGCTACACCTTC. Its protein product is CAISWTDDTLPPNYGYTF.

This clonotype was counted only a few times. The chain links TRBV25-1 to TRBJ1-5; possibly TRBD1 for D (5 bases). The CDR3 extends over 14 amino acids. Germline V gene data show CDR1 as MGHDK and CDR2 as SYGVNS. V was trimmed by 6 bases and J by 3 bases, leaving 12 bases between them. The DNA of the CDR3 is TGTGCCAGCAGCCCCTGGGGACTCAATCAGCCCCAGCATTTT. This sequence encodes CASSPWGLNQPQHF. Variable domain in full (rest from reference TRBV25-1 and TRBJ1-5): EADIYQTPRYLVIGTGKKITLECSQTMGHDKMYWYQQDPGMELHLIHYSYGVNSTEKGDLSSESTVSRIRTEHFPLTLESARPSHTSQYLCASSPWGLNQPQHFGDGTRLSIL.

This clonotype was counted ten times or more. This chain uses TRBV7-2 with TRBJ2-7; 15 bases fit TRBD2. In germline, CDR1 is SGHTA, CDR2 FQGNSA. V trimming: 3 bases; J trimming: 3 bases; junction bases outside the gene matches: 3. The CDR3 length is 16 residues. The CDR3 here is CASSLGLAGGLYEQYF. Written as DNA, the CDR3 is TGTGCCAGCAGCTTGGGACTAGCGGGGGGCCTCTACGAGCAGTACTTC.

This clonotype came up many times. This chain uses TRBV20-1 with TRBJ2-4; D call uncertain. Germline V gives CDR1 DFQATT, CDR2 SNEGSKA (reference sequence). The ends were cut back, 1 base at V and 0 bases at J, with 10 bases in the middle. This CDR3 comprises 15 residues. Written as DNA, the CDR3 is TGCAGTGCTAGAGTAGGGCCACTAGCCAAAAACATTCAGTACTTC. Residues: CSARVGPLAKNIQYF.

This chain connects TRBV9 to TRBJ1-1; the D is unclear. Trimming shortened V by 5 bases and J by 1 base, and 18 bases separated the two germline ends. Germline CDR1 is SGDLS and CDR2 is YYNGEE. The CDR3 sequence is 16 residues long. DNA for the CDR3: TGTGCCAGCAGAGCCGTTGGATTCGGGGAGAACACTGAAGCTTTCTTT. This sequence encodes CASRAVGFGENTEAFF. The variable domain in full, with the rest retrieved from reference TRBV9 and TRBJ1-1, is DSGVTQTPKHLITATGQRVTLRCSPRSGDLSVYWYQQSLDQGLQFLIQYYNGEERAKGNILERFSAQQFPDLHSELNLSSLELGDSALYFCASRAVGFGENTEAFFGQGTRLTVV.

The rearrangement links TRBV12-3 or TRBV12-4 to TRBJ1-1, with 8 positions matching TRBD1. The CDR3 is made up of 15 amino acids. The ends lost 6 bases at V and 5 bases at J; junction bases unmatched: 11. CDR3 amino acids: CASSRLGQGGTEAFF. CDR3 DNA: TGTGCCAGCAGCCGCCTAGGACAGGGAGGTACTGAAGCTTTCTTT.

This clonotype was counted only a few times. This chain connects TRBV12-3 or TRBV12-4 to TRBJ1-3; no definite D call. The CDR3 runs to 12 residues. V lost 3 bases and J 4 bases, leaving 4 bases between the germline ends. CDR3 DNA sequence: TGTGCCAGCAGTTTTCCCGGAAACACCATATATTTT. Its translation is CASSFPGNTIYF.

The chain has TRBV5-1 and TRBJ2-1; 8 nucleotides line up with TRBD2. After removal of 5 bases from V and 9 bases from J, the junction contained 10 bases not matched to a gene. The length of the CDR3 is 14 residues. Germline-derived CDR1 and CDR2 are SGHRS and YFSETQ. DNA of the CDR3: TGCGCCAGCAGGAGGTCGGGGGGGGCCCTTGAGCAGTTCTTC. This encodes CASRRSGGALEQFF.

This clonotype was counted at least ten times. The rearrangement links TRBV20-1 to TRBJ1-6; 8 bases line up with TRBD1. CDR3 length equals 15 residues. J gave up 10 bases and V 3 bases, and 11 bases lay outside the gene matches. From germline, CDR1 is DFQATT and CDR2 SNEGSKA (reference sequence). The CDR3 is CSASLTGDPRSPLHF. CDR3 DNA: TGCAGTGCTAGCCTGACAGGGGACCCGCGCTCACCCCTCCACTTT.